The subject of this entry is one T cell receptor beta chain. The antigen remains unidentified. The sample belongs to a study of shared clonotypes between healthy human individuals. Whole-study results and caveats: Naive subsets generally had larger estimated richness than memory subsets.

Profiled with immunoSEQ multiplex PCR; TCRdb holds only in-frame clones, not every one. The sample yields 1.5 million to 2.5 million clones, around 96% seen once. The naive CD8 population came from CD45RO-negative cells selected for CCR7, without terminally differentiated effector memory CD45RA+ cells. Each donor was a Caucasian adult residing in Nashville, Tennessee. This sequence was found in a young man in good health. Sequenced input: naive CD8+ T cells sorted from blood.

CDR3 amino acids: CASSLYNGTSYNEQFF. In DNA, the CDR3 is TGTGCCAGCAGCTTGTATAACGGGACTTCTTACAATGAGCAGTTCTTC. J is TRBJ2-1 and V is TRBV5-6, with D possibly TRBD2 on 6 matching bases. The germline CDR1 and CDR2 sequences are SGHDT and YYEEEE. The CDR3 contains 16 residues. The V and J ends lost 1 base and 4 bases respectively, with 15 bases between them.